Included here is one TCR beta chain sequence, with context. Some clones are missing from TCRdb's copy, which holds only in-frame ones; the method was immunoSEQ multiplex PCR. Of 75,000 to 80,000 clones listed, about 84% are singletons. The CDR3 spans 14 residues. The junction had 9 bases not matched to a gene; V was cut back by 6 bases and J by 5 bases. From germline, CDR1 is MNHEY and CDR2 SVGAGI. This entry belongs to a study of OX40 agonist ivuxolimab in advanced cancers. The chain joins TRBV6-5 to TRBJ1-2; 7 bases line up with TRBD1. This sample comprised CD4+ or CD8+ T cells sorted from blood, obtained in a trial of the OX40 agonist ivuxolimab. This sequence was found in an adult with an advanced solid tumor such as melanoma, head and neck, liver or kidney cancer. DNA for the CDR3: TGTGCCAGCAGCCCTCAAGGGGGCGTTTATGGCTACACCTTC. Translating gives CASSPQGGVYGYTF.